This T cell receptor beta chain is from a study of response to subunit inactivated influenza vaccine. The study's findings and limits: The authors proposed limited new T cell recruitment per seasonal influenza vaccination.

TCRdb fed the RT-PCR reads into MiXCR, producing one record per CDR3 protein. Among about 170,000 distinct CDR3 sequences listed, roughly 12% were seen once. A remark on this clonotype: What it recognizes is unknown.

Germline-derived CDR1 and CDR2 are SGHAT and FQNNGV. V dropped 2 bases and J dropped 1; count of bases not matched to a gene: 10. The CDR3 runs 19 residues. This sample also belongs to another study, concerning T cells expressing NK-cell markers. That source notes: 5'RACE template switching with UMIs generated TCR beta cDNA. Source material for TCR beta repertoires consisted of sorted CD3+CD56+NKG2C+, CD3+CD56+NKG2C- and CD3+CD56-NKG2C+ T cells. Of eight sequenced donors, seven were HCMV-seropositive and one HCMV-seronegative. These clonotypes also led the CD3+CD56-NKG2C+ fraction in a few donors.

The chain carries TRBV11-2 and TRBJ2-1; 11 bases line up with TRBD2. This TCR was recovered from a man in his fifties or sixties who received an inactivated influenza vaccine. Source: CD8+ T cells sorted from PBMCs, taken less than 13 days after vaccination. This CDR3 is CASSLLLAGGLPSYNEQFF. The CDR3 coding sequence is TGTGCCAGCAGCTTACTCCTAGCGGGGGGCTTACCTTCCTACAATGAGCAGTTCTTC.